The TCR beta chain described here comes from a study of shared clonotypes between healthy human individuals. In germline, CDR1 is LNHDA, CDR2 SQIVND (reference sequence). Trimming removed 1 base from V and 1 base from J, with 13 bases in between. The CDR3 has 16 residues. Study results and limitations: A reduction in generation probabilities was seen for non-shared clonotypes relative to those shared by all four donors.

TCRdb's table, derived via immunoSEQ multiplex PCR, lists solely in-frame clones and lacks some. The repertoire holds about 2 million clones, with around 95% as singletons. In its sample, this clone was seen once. Antigen specificity is unknown. Specimen: naive CD4+ T cells sorted from blood. Subset here: CD45RA+ positively selected. The receptor was derived from a man aged 18 to 35 in good health. V gene TRBV19 combines with J gene TRBJ2-5; weak D call: TRBD2 (5 bases). CDR3 in amino acids: CASSIARKGAQETQYF. As DNA, the CDR3 is TGTGCCAGTAGTATAGCACGGAAGGGAGCCCAAGAGACCCAGTACTTC.